Sequencing of this T cell receptor (beta chain) was carried out in a study of T cells expressing NK-cell markers. Study-wide results and limits: Questions lingered over whether expanded NKG2C+ T cell clones were HCMV-specific. Six or seven donors carried dominant NKG2C+ clonotypes that made up about 1.0-7.0% of their CD8+ T cells.

Remarks on this clonotype: No antigen is known for it.

The CDR3 has 14 amino acids. CDR1 is DFQATT, CDR2 SNEGSKA, per germline (reference sequence). TCRdb re-called the 5' RACE reads and catalogs CDR3 proteins one per entry, DNA excluded. Reported are hundreds of thousands of distinct CDR3 sequences; the ten largest clones contain roughly 8%. Sequenced input: blood T cells: a sorted CD56 or NKG2C T cell subset, CD4+ or CD8+ T cells, or bulk PBMC T cells (not recorded which). This clonotype was sampled from a woman aged 18-70 years in good health. This rearrangement joins TRBV20-1 to TRBJ1-1. This CDR3 reads CSARATTEWTEAFF.